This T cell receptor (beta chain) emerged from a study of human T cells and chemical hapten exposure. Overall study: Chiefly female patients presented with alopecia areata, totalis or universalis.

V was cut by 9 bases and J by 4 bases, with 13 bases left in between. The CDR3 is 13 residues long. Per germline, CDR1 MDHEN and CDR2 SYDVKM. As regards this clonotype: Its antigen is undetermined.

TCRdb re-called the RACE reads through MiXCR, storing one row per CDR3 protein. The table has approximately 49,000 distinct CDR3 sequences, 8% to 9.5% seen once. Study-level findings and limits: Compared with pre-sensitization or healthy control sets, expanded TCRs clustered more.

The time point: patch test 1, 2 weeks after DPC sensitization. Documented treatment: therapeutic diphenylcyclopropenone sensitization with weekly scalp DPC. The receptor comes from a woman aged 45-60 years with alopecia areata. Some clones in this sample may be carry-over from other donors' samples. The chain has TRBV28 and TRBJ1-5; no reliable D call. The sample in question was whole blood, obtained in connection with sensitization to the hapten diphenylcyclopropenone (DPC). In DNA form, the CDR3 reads TGTGCCAGTTGGCGGGTAAGGAATCAGCCCCAGCATTTT. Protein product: CASWRVRNQPQHF. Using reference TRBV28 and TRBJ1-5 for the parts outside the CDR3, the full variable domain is DVKVTQSSRYLVKRTGEKVFLECVQDMDHENMFWYRQDPGLGLRLIYFSYDVKMKEKGDIPEGYSVSREKKERFSLILESASTNQTSMYLCASWRVRNQPQHFGDGTRLSIL.